This T cell receptor (beta chain) derives from a study of regulatory T cells in long-lasting Graves disease. CDR3 regions were amplified by Arm-PCR using iRepertoire HTBI primers to build TCR beta libraries. TCRdb re-called the multiplex PCR reads with MiXCR, one entry per CDR3 protein. The repertoire holds 550,000 to 700,000 distinct CDR3 sequences, with 15% to 20% as singletons. Germline V gives CDR1 DFQATT, CDR2 SNEGSKA (reference sequence). This CDR3 contains 16 residues. J lost 2 bases, V lost 3 bases, and 11 bases had no gene match. Time point defined: newly diagnosed GD, antithyroid drugs for less than 3 months. Construction of the TCR library relied on RNA isolated from PBMCs. General study results and limits: Peripheral blood, not thyroid tissue, was the sole material studied.

This clonotype has a count of ten or more. The target antigen is unknown. These data were also filed under a second study, of T cells in Graves' hyperthyroidism and ophthalmopathy. Turning to that study: A first-round RT-PCR of the TCR CDR3 used the HTBI primer set. Most thyroid clonotypes expanded above 0.001 were also detected in blood. Classification by a 13 V-J model distinguished ophthalmopathy from stable hyperthyroidism.

The V and J genes are TRBV20-1 and TRBJ2-5, with 8 bases aligning to TRBD2. This sequence was found in a man in his late teens or twenties with Graves disease. The starting material was peripheral blood mononuclear cells (PBMCs), obtained at new diagnosis, from a patient treated with antithyroid drugs. The chain's CDR3 is CSARIKIAGLQETQYF. As DNA, the CDR3 is TGCAGTGCTAGGATCAAGATAGCGGGACTTCAAGAGACCCAGTACTTC.